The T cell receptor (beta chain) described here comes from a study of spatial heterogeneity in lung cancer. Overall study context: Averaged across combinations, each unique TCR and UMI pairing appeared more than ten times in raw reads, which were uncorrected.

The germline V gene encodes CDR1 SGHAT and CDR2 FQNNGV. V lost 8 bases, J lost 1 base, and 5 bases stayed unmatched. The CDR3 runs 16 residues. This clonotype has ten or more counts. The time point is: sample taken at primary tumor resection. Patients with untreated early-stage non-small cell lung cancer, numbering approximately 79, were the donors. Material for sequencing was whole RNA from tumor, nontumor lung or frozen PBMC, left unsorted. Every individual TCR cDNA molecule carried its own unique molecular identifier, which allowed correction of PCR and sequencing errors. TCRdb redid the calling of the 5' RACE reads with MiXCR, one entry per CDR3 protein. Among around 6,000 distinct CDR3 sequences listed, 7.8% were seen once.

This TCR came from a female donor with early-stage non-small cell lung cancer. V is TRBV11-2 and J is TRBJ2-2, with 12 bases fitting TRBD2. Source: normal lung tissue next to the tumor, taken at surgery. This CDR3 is CASSASGGVNTGELFF. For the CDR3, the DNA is TGTGCCAGCTCGGCTAGCGGGGGGGTGAACACCGGGGAGCTGTTTTTT.